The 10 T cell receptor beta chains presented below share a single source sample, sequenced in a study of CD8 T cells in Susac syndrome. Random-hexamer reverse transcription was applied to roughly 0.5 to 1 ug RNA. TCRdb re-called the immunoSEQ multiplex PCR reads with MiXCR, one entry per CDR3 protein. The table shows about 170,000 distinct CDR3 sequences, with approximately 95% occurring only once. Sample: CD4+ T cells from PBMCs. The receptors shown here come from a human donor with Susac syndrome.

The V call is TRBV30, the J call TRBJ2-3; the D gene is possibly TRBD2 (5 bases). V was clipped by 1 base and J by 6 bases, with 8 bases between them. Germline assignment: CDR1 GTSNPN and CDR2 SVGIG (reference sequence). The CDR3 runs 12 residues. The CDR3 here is CAWSDQRDTQYF. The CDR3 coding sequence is TGTGCCTGGAGTGACCAGCGGGATACGCAGTATTTT.

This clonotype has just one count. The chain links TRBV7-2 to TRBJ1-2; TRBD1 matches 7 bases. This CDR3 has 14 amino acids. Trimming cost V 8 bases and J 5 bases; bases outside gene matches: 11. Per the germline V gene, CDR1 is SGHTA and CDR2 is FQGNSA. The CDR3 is CASSQQGIGYGYTF. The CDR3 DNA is TGTGCCAGCTCTCAACAGGGGATTGGGTATGGCTACACCTTC.

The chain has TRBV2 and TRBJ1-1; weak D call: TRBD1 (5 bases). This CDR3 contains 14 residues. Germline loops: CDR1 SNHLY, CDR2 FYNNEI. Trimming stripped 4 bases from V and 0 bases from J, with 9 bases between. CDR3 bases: TGTGCCAGCAGTGTTAGACAGATGAACACTGAAGCTTTCTTT. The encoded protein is CASSVRQMNTEAFF.

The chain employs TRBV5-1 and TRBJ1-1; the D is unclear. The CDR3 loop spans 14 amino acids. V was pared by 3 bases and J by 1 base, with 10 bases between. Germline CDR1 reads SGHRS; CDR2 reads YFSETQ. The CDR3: CASSWLGENTEAFF. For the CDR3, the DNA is TGCGCCAGCAGCTGGCTAGGTGAGAACACTGAAGCTTTCTTT.

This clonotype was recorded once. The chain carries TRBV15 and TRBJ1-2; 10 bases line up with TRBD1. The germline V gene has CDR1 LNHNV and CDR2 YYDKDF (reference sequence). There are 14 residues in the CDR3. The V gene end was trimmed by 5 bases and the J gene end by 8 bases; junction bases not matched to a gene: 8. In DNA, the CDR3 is TGTGCCACCAGCTCCGACAGGGGGCCCTGGGGCTACACCTTC. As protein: CATSSDRGPWGYTF.

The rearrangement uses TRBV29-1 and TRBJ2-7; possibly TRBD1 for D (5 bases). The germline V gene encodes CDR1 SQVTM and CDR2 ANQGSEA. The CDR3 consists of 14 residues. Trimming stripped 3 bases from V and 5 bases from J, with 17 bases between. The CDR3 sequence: CSVETQGLTDEQYF. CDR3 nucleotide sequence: TGCAGCGTTGAGACCCAGGGTCTCACCGACGAGCAGTACTTC.

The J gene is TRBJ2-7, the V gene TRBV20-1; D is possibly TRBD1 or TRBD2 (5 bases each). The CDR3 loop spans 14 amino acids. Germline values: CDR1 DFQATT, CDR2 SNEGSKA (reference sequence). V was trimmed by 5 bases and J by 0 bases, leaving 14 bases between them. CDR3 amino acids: CSAGRDPNSYEQYF. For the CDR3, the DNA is TGCAGTGCTGGTCGGGACCCTAACTCCTACGAGCAGTACTTC.

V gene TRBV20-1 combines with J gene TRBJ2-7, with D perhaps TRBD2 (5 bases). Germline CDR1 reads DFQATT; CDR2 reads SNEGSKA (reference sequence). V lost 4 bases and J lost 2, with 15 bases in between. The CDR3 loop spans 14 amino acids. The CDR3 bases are TGCAGTGCTATCTCCGACCTAGCCCCCTACGAGCAGTACTTC. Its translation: CSAISDLAPYEQYF.

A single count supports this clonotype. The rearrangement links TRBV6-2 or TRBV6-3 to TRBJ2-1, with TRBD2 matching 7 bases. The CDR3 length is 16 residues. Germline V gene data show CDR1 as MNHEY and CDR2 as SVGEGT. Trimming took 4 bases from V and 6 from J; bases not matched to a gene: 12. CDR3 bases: TGTGCCAGCAGTTCGGATCGCGGGAGTTCCATCAATGAGCAGTTCTTC. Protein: CASSSDRGSSINEQFF.

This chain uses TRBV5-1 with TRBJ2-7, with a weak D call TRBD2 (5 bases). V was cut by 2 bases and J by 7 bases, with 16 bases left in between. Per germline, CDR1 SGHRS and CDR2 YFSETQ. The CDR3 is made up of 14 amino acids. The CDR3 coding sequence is TGCGCCAGCAGCTTCCTGGATTTAACGGGGGAGCAGTACGTC. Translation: CASSFLDLTGEQYV.